This TCR beta chain was recorded in a study of T cells in Graves' hyperthyroidism and ophthalmopathy. General study points: Most expanded thyroid clonotypes above 0.001 also appeared in blood.

This clonotype was observed many times. Antigen specificity is unknown. Regions amplified from RNA transcripts were the TCR beta CDR3 regions. The TCR CDR3 first-round RT-PCR relied on the HTBI primer set. TCRdb passed the multiplex PCR reads through MiXCR, listing each CDR3 protein once. The sample comprises about 300,000 distinct CDR3 sequences, 15% to 20% of which are singletons, and roughly 40% rests with the top ten. The V and J ends lost 0 bases and 4 bases respectively, with 12 bases between them. CDR1 and CDR2 (germline): SGHNT, YENEEA. This CDR3 is 16 amino acids long. The study based diagnoses on clinical symptoms, serum thyroxine and TRAb, thyroid ultrasound and orbital computed tomography.

The sequencing sample was made of blood. The source is a man in his forties or fifties with Graves' ophthalmopathy. The gene calls are TRBV11-3 and TRBJ2-2, with D possibly called TRBD1 or TRBD2 (6 bases each). The CDR3 DNA reads TGTGCCAGCAGCTTAGAAGGGGGGCGAGGCACCGGGGAGCTGTTTTTT. This gives the protein CASSLEGGRGTGELFF.